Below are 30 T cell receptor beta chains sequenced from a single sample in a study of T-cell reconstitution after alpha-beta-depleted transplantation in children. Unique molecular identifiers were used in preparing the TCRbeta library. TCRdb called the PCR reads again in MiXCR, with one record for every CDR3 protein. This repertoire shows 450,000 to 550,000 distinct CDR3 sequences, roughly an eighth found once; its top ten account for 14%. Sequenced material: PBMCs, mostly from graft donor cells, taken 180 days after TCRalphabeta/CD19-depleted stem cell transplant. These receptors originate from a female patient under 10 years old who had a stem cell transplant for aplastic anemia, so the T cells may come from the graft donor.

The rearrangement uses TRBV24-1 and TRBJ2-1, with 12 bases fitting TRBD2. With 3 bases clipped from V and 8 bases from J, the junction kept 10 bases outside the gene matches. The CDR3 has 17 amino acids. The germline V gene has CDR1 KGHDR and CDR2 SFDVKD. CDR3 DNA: TGTGCCACCAGTGATGCGCCTAGCGGGAGGGCCTTGGATGAGCAGTTCTTC. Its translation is CATSDAPSGRALDEQFF.

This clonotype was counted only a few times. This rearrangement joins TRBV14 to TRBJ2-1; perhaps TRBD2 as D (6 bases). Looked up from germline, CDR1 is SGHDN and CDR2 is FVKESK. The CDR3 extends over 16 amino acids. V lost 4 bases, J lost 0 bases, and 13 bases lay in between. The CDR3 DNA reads TGTGCCAGCAGCCCTAGCGTCCCACCCTCCTACAATGAGCAGTTCTTC. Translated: CASSPSVPPSYNEQFF.

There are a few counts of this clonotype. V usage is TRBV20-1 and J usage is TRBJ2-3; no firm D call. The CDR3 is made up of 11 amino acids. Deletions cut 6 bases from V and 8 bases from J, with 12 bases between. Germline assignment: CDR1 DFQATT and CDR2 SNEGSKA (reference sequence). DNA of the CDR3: TGCAGTGCGATTTCGGCAGTTACGCAGTATTTT. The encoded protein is CSAISAVTQYF.

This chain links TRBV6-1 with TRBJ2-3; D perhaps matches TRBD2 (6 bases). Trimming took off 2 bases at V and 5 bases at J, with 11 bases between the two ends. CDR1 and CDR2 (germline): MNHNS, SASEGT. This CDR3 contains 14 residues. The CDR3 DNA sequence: TGTGCCAGCAGTGAAAGGCTAGCGAGAGATACGCAGTATTTT. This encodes CASSERLARDTQYF.

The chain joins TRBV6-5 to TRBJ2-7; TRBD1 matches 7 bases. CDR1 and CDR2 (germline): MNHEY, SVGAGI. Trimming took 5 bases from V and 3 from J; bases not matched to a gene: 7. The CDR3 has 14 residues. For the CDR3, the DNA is TGTGCCAGCAGTAACCCGGGACAGAGCTACGAGCAGTACTTC. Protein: CASSNPGQSYEQYF.

Here the CDR3 DNA reads TGCGCCAGCAGCCAAGGACTACAAGCTTTCTTT. Its translation is CASSQGLQAFF. The chain joins TRBV4-3 to TRBJ1-1; no firm D call. The CDR3 spans 11 residues. Germline CDR1 reads LGHNA; CDR2 reads YSLEER. Trimming pared 1 base from V and 9 bases from J, leaving 6 bases between.

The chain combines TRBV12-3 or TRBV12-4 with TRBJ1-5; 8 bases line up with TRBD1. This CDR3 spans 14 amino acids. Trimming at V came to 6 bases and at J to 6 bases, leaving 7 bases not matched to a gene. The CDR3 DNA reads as TGTGCCAGCAGATCCTCAGGGGGCCCTCAGCCCCAGCATTTT. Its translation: CASRSSGGPQPQHF.

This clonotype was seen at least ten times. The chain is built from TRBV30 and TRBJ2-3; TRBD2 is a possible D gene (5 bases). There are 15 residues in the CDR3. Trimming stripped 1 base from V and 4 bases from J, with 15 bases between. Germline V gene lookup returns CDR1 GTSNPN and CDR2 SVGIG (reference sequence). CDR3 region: CAWSGRLEGADTQYF. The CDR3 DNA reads TGTGCCTGGAGTGGGAGGCTAGAGGGAGCAGATACGCAGTATTTT.

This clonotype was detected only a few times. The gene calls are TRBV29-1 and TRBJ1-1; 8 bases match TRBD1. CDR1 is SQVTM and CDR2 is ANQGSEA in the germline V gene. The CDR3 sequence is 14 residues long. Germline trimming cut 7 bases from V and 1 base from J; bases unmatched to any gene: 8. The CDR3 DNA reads TGCAGCGCCGCGACAGGGGTGACGAACACTGAAGCTTTCTTT. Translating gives CSAATGVTNTEAFF.

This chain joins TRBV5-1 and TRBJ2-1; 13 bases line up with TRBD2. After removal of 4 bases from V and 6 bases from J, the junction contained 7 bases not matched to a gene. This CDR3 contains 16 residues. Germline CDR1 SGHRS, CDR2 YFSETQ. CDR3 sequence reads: CASSLRTSGSPNEQFF. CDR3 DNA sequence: TGCGCCAGCAGCCTCCGGACTAGCGGGAGTCCCAATGAGCAGTTCTTC.

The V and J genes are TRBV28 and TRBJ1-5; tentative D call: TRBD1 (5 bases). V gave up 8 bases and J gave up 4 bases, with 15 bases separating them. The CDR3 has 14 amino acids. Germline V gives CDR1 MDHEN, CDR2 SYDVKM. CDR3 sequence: CASLGGTSNQPQHF. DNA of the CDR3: TGTGCCAGCCTCGGAGGGACCAGTAATCAGCCCCAGCATTTT. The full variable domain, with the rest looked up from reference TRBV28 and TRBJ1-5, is DVKVTQSSRYLVKRTGEKVFLECVQDMDHENMFWYRQDPGLGLRLIYFSYDVKMKEKGDIPEGYSVSREKKERFSLILESASTNQTSMYLCASLGGTSNQPQHFGDGTRLSIL.

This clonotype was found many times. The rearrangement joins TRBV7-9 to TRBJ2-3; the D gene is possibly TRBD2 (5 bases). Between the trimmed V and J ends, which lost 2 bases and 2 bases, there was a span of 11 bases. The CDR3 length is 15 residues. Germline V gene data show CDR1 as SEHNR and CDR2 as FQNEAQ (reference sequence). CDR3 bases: TGTGCCAGCAGCTTACGGGGTTTACTCACAGATACGCAGTATTTT. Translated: CASSLRGLLTDTQYF.

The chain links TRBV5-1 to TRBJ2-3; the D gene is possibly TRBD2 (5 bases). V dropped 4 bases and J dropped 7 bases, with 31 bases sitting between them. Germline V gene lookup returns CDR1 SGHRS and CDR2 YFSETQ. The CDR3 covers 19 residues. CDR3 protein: CASSDMTGIFPPPLNTQYF. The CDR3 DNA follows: TGCGCCAGCAGCGACATGACGGGAATCTTTCCACCCCCTCTTAATACGCAGTATTTT.

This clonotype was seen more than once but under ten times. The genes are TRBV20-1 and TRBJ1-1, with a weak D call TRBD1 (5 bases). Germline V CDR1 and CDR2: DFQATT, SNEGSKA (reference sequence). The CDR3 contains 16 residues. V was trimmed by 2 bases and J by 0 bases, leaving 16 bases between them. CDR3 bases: TGCAGTGCTAGAACGCCGGGACGGAGAATGAACACTGAAGCTTTCTTT. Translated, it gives CSARTPGRRMNTEAFF.

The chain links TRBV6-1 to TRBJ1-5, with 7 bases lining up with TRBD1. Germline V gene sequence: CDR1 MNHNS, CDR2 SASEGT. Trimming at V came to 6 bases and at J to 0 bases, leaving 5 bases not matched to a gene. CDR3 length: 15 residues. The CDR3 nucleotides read TGTGCCAGCAGACAGGGGTCCCATAGCAATCAGCCCCAGCATTTT. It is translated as CASRQGSHSNQPQHF.

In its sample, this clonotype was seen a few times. The CDR3 is CSVVARGTSNEQFF. In nucleotides, the CDR3 is TGCAGCGTGGTGGCCCGGGGAACTAGCAATGAGCAGTTCTTC. This chain joins TRBV29-1 and TRBJ2-1, with D maybe TRBD2 (5 bases). The germline gives CDR1 SQVTM, CDR2 ANQGSEA. V lost 6 bases and J lost 6, with 18 bases in between. The CDR3 is 14 residues long.

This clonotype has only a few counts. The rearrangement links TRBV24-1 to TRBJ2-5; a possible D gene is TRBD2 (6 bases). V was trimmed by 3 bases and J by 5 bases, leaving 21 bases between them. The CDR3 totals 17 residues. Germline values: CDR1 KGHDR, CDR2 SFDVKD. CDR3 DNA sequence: TGTGCCACCAGTGATCTTCCCGGGGGAGGTACGCATGAGACCCAGTACTTC. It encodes CATSDLPGGGTHETQYF.

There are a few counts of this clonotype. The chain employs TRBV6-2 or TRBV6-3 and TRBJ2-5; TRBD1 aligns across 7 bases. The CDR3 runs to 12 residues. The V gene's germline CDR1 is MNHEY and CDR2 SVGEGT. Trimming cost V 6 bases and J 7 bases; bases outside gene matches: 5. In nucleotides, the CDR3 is TGTGCCAGCAGGACAGGGTCCGTGACCCAGTACTTC. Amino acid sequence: CASRTGSVTQYF.

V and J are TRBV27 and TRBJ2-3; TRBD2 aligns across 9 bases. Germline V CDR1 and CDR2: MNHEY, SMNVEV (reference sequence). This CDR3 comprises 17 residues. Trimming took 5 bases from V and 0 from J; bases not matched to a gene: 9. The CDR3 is CASSPRPGLASTDTQYF. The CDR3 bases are TGTGCCAGCAGTCCCCGTCCGGGACTAGCTAGCACAGATACGCAGTATTTT.

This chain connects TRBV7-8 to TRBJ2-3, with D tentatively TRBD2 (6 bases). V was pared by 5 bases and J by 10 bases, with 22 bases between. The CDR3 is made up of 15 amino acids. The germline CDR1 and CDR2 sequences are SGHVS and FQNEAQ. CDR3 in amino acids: CASSPEGPPVRPQYF. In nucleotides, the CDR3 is TGTGCCAGCAGCCCGGAGGGTCCCCCGGTCAGGCCGCAGTATTTT.

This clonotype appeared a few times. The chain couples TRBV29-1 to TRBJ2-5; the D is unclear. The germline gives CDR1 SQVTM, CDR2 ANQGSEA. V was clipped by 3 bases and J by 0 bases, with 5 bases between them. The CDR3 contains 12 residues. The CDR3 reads CSVDHNQETQYF. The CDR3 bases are TGCAGCGTTGATCACAACCAAGAGACCCAGTACTTC.

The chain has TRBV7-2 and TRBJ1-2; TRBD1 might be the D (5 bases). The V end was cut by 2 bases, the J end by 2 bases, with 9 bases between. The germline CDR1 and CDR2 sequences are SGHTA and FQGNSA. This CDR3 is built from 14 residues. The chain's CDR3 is CASSLRRQNYGYTF. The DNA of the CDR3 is TGTGCCAGCAGCTTAAGACGACAGAACTATGGCTACACCTTC.

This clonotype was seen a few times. The chain's CDR3 is CASSTRRGAVNTEAFF. CDR3 nucleotide sequence: TGTGCCAGCAGTACTCGGAGAGGGGCCGTAAACACTGAAGCTTTCTTT. The genes are TRBV12-3 or TRBV12-4 and TRBJ1-1; D perhaps matches TRBD1 (5 bases). V shed 5 bases and J shed 2 bases, with 18 bases lying between them. The CDR3 is made up of 16 amino acids.

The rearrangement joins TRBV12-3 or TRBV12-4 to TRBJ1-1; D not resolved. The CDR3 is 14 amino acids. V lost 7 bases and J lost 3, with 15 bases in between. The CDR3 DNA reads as TGTGCCAGCACCCCAACGCCAGGCTACACTGAAGCTTTCTTT. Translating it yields CASTPTPGYTEAFF.

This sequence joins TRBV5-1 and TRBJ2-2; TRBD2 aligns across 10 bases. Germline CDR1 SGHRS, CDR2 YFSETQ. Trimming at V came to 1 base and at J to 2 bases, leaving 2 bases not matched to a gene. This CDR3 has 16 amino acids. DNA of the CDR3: TGCGCCAGCAGCTTGTGGACTAGCGGTAACACCGGGGAGCTGTTTTTT. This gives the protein CASSLWTSGNTGELFF.

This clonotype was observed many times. CDR3 coding DNA: TGTGCCAGCAGCCACAGGGGCTACAATGAGCAGTTCTTC. The encoded protein is CASSHRGYNEQFF. The V and J genes are TRBV11-3 and TRBJ2-1; 7 bases are a match to TRBD1. The V gene end was trimmed by 5 bases and the J gene end by 3 bases; junction bases not matched to a gene: 1. Germline V gives CDR1 SGHNT, CDR2 YENEEA. The CDR3 has 13 amino acids. The variable domain in full, with the rest retrieved from reference TRBV11-3 and TRBJ2-1, is EAGVVQSPRYKIIEKKQPVAFWCNPISGHNTLYWYLQNLGQGPELLIRYENEEAVDDSQLPKDRFSAERLKGVDSTLKIQPAELGDSAVYLCASSHRGYNEQFFGPGTRLTVL.

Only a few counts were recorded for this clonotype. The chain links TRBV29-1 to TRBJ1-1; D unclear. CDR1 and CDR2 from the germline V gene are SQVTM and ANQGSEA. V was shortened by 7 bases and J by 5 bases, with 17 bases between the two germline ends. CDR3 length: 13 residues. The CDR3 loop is CSAHTDPRTEAFF. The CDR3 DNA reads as TGCAGCGCCCATACAGACCCGCGGACTGAAGCTTTCTTT.

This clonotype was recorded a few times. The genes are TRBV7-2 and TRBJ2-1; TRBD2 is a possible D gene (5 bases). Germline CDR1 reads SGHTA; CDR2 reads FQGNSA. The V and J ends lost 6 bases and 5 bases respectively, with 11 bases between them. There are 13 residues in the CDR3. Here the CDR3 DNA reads TGTGCCAGCAGTTTCGGGATTAACAATGAGCAGTTCTTC. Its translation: CASSFGINNEQFF.

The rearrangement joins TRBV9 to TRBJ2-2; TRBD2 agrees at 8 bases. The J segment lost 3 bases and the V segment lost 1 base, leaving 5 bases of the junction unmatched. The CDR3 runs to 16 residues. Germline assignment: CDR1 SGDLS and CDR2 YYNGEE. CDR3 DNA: TGTGCCAGCAGCGTATTCGGGAGGGCCGACACCGGGGAGCTGTTTTTT. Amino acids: CASSVFGRADTGELFF.

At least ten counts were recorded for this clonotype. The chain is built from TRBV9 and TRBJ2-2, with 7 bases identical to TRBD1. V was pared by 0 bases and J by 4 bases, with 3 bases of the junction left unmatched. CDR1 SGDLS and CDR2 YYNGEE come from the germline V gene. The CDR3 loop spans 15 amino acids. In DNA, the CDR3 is TGTGCCAGCAGCGTAGGACAGGGTAGCACCGGGGAGCTGTTTTTT. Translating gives CASSVGQGSTGELFF.